One T cell receptor (beta chain) is described in this entry. Its antigen remains unidentified. This entry is derived from a study of T cell responses to AZD1222 COVID-19 vaccine. Notes on the study in general: The sample set comprised mostly white British donors with more females, and clonal diversity was possibly underestimated.

Germline trimming cut 9 bases from V and 3 bases from J; bases unmatched to any gene: 4. Germline V gene data show CDR1 as MDHEN and CDR2 as SYDVKM. The CDR3 consists of 13 residues. Repertoires were generated with immunoSEQ multiplex PCR, while TCRdb's copy carries only in-frame clones and drops some. The table records about 140,000 clones, around 90% of them present only once. This sequence joins TRBV28 and TRBJ2-1; 8 positions match TRBD1. The material was peripheral blood, obtained 28 days after the second dose of the MenACWY control vaccine. This sequence originates from an adult who received the MenACWY meningococcal vaccine as a control. The DNA of the CDR3 is TGTGCCAGTAGACAGGGGAACTACAATGAGCAGTTCTTC. Encoded protein: CASRQGNYNEQFF.